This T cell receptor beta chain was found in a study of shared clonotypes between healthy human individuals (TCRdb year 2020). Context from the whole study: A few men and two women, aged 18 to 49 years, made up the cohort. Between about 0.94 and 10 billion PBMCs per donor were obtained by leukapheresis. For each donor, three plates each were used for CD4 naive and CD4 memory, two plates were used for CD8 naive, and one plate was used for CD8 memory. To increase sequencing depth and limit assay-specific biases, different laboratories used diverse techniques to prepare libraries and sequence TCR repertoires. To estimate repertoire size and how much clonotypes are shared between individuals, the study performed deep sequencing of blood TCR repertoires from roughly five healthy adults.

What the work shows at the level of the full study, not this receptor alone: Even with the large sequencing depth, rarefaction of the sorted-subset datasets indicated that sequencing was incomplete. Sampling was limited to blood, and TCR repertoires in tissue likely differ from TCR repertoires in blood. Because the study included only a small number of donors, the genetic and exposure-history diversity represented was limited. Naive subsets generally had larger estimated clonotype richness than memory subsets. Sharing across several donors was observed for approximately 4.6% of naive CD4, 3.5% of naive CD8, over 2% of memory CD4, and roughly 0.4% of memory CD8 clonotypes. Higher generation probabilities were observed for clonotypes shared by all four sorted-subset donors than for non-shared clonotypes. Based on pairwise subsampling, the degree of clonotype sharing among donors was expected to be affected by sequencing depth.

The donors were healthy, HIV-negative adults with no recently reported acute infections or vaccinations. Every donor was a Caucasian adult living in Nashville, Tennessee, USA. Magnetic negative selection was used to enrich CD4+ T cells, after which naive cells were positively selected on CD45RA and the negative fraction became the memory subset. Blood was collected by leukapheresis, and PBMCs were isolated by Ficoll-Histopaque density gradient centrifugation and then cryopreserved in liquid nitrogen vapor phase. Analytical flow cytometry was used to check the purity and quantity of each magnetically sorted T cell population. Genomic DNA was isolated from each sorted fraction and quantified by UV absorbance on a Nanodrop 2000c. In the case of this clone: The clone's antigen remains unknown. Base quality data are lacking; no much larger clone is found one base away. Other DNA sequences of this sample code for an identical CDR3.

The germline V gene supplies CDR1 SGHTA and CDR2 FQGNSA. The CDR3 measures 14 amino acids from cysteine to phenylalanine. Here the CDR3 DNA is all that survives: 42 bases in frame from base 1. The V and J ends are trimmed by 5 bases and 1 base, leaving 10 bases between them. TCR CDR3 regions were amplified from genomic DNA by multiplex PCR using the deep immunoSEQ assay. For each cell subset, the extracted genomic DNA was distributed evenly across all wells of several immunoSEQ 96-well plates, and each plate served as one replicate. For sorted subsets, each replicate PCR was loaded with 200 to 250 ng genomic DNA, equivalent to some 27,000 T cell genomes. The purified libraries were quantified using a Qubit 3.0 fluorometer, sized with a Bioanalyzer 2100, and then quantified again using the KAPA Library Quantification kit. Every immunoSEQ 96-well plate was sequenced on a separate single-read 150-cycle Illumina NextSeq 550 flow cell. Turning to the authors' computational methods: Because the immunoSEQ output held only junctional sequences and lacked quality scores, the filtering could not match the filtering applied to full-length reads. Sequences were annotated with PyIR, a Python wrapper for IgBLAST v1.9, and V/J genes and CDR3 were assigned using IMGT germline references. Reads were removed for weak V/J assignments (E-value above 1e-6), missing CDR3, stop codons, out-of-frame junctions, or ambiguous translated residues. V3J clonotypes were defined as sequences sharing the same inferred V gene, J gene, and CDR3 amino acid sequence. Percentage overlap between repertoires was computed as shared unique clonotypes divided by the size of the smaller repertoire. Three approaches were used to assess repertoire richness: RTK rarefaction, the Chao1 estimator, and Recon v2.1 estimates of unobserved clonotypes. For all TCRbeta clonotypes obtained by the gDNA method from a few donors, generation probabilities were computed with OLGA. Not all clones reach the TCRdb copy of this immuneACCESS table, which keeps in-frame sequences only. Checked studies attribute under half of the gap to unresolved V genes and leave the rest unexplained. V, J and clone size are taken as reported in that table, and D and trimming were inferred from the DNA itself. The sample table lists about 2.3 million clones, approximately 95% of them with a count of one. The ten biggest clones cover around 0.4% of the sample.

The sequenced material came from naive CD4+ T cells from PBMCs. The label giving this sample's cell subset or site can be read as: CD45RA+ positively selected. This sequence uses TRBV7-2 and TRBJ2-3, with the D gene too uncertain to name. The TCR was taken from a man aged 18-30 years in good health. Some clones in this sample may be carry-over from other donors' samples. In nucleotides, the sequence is TGTGCCAGCAGCCCCAGTGGTGGCACAGATACGCAGTATTTT. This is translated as CASSPSGGTDTQYF.